The 27 T cell receptor beta chains presented below share a single source sample, sequenced in a study of blood T cells in healthy people across ages. A sample-barcoded 5' primer and a J-beta primer mix were used in a second PCR of roughly 7 to 11 cycles. A single record per CDR3 protein comes from TCRdb applying MiXCR to the 5' RACE reads. The sample lists fewer than 1,200,000 distinct CDR3 sequences; under 30% were seen once. The same data also went into a second study, on T cells of mothers and their children.

Sequencing input: blood. The origin of the receptors is a girl aged 2-10 years in good health.

This sequence joins TRBV7-6 and TRBJ1-3; no clear D. Trimming cost V 5 bases and J 2 bases, with 16 bases left between them. Germline V lookup: CDR1 SGHVS, CDR2 FNYEAQ. The CDR3 sequence is 16 residues long. The CDR3 DNA sequence: TGTGCCAGCAGCCCCGGCGCTGGAATCACTGGAAACACCATATATTTT. Residues: CASSPGAGITGNTIYF.

Concerning this clonotype itself: It is likely a read error, because the conserved phenylalanine at the end of the CDR3 is missing. V and J are TRBV6-1 and TRBJ1-2, with D hard to call. Looked up from germline, CDR1 is MNHNS and CDR2 is SASEGT. V was pared by 1 base and J by 3 bases, with 6 bases between. This CDR3 is built from 13 residues. The CDR3 here is CASSEGRDYGYTL. CDR3 nucleotides: TGTGCCAGCAGTGAAGGGCGGGACTATGGCTACACCTTA.

The J gene is TRBJ2-7, the V gene TRBV20-1; 12 bases are shared with TRBD1. J was trimmed by 0 bases and V by 6 bases; bases with no gene match: 12. The CDR3 contains 17 residues. From germline, CDR1 is DFQATT and CDR2 SNEGSKA (reference sequence). The CDR3 reads CSATSGTGGPISYEQYF. The CDR3, as DNA: TGCAGTGCCACATCCGGGACAGGGGGCCCTATCTCCTACGAGCAGTACTTC.

This clonotype was found a few times. An end of the junction does not agree with germline; a read error may underlie this. The chain links TRBV29-1 to TRBJ2-3, with D tentatively TRBD2 (5 bases). This CDR3 region has 12 residues. Germline V gene data show CDR1 as SQVTM and CDR2 as ANQGSEA. The DNA of the CDR3 is TGCAGCGGAAGGACTGTAACACATACACAGTATTTT. Protein sequence: CSGRTVTHTQYF.

V gene TRBV12-3 or TRBV12-4 combines with J gene TRBJ2-3; D gene ambiguous. The CDR3 length is 13 residues. Between the trimmed V and J ends, which lost 4 bases and 2 bases, there was a span of 7 bases. Here the CDR3 DNA reads TGTGCCAGCAGTTCCGGAACCACAGATACGCAGTATTTT. Encoded protein: CASSSGTTDTQYF.

The V call is TRBV3-1, the J call TRBJ2-1, with 10 bases fitting TRBD2. CDR1 is LGHDT and CDR2 is YNNKEL in the germline V gene (reference sequence). V shed 2 bases, J shed 8 bases, and the junction held 6 bases outside the gene matches. This CDR3 has 15 amino acids. The CDR3 sequence is CASSQSSGGADEQFF. In nucleotides, the CDR3 is TGTGCCAGCAGCCAATCTAGCGGGGGTGCCGATGAGCAGTTCTTC.

Remarks on this clonotype: The CDR3 does not close with the conserved phenylalanine or tryptophan, likely indicating a read error. The chain is built from TRBV9 and TRBJ2-2; 7 bases line up with TRBD1. V lost 5 bases, J lost 3 bases, and 13 bases stayed unmatched. Germline CDR1 is SGDLS and CDR2 is YYNGEE. This CDR3 is 17 amino acids long. DNA of the CDR3: TGTGCCAGCAGGCAGCCTCTGACAGGGTCCGACACCGGGGAGCTGTTTTCT. Residues: CASRQPLTGSDTGELFS.

This clonotype was detected only a few times. V is TRBV20-1 and J is TRBJ1-2, with D unclear. Germline CDR1 DFQATT, CDR2 SNEGSKA (reference sequence). The CDR3 loop spans 12 amino acids. Trimming removed 1 base from V and 6 bases from J, with 9 bases in between. In DNA form, the CDR3 reads TGCAGTGCTAGAGTTAAGGGAGATGGCTACACCTTC. The encoded protein is CSARVKGDGYTF.

The chain joins TRBV5-1 to TRBJ2-3; the D is unclear. V lost 3 bases and J 4 bases, leaving 9 bases between the germline ends. The CDR3 runs to 13 residues. Looked up from germline, CDR1 is SGHRS and CDR2 is YFSETQ. The CDR3 nucleotides are TGCGCCAGCAGCTCCCAAGACTCAGATACGCAGTATTTT. It codes for CASSSQDSDTQYF.

This clonotype was found a few times. The CDR3 protein is CSAWVSHGYTF. The CDR3 nucleotides read TGCAGCGCCTGGGTCAGCCATGGCTACACCTTC. The chain employs TRBV29-1 and TRBJ1-2, with D unclear. Trimming shortened V by 7 bases and J by 6 bases, and 12 bases separated the two germline ends. The V gene's germline CDR1 is SQVTM and CDR2 ANQGSEA. The CDR3 is made up of 11 amino acids.

This clonotype was counted only a few times. This chain connects TRBV6-1 to TRBJ2-1; no definite D call. The germline V gene has CDR1 MNHNS and CDR2 SASEGT. The CDR3 contains 13 residues. Trimming removed 7 bases from V and 5 bases from J, with 12 bases in between. The CDR3 reads CASIIRSNNEQFF. The CDR3 DNA follows: TGTGCCAGCATTATCAGATCGAACAATGAGCAGTTCTTC.

The rearrangement joins TRBV6-1 to TRBJ1-6; TRBD1 might be the D (5 bases). V lost 6 bases and J lost 1, with 13 bases in between. The CDR3 consists of 16 residues. Germline V gene lookup returns CDR1 MNHNS and CDR2 SASEGT. The CDR3 is CASRSPRESYNSPLHF. For the CDR3, the DNA is TGTGCCAGCAGGAGCCCCAGGGAGTCCTATAATTCACCCCTCCACTTT.

The table lists this clonotype with a few counts. CDR3 sequence (DNA): TGTGCCAGCAGTGACCTTAAGGTTGGCGGGGGGGTAGATACGCAGTATTTT. Translating gives CASSDLKVGGGVDTQYF. The chain carries TRBV2 and TRBJ2-3, with 9 bases lining up with TRBD2. Trimming cost V 3 bases and J 5 bases; bases outside gene matches: 12. CDR3 size: 17 residues. Germline V gives CDR1 SNHLY, CDR2 FYNNEI.

This clonotype was observed a few times. The V gene is TRBV7-9, the J gene TRBJ2-7, with 7 bases identical to TRBD1. The CDR3 totals 15 residues. V shed 4 bases, J shed 2 bases, and the junction held 8 bases outside the gene matches. Germline V lookup: CDR1 SEHNR, CDR2 FQNEAQ (reference sequence). The CDR3 reads CASSSSGTVTYEQYF. CDR3 nucleotides: TGTGCCAGCAGCTCCTCCGGGACAGTTACCTACGAGCAGTACTTC.

V gene TRBV3-1 combines with J gene TRBJ2-5; either TRBD1 or TRBD2 may fit D (5 bases each). Judging by the DNA end, TRBJ2-7 fits better; the J call may be wrong. The CDR3 extends over 15 amino acids. Germline values: CDR1 LGHDT, CDR2 YNNKEL (reference sequence). The CDR3 nucleotides are TGTGCCAGCAGCCAGGGGACCTTTAGCTCCTACGAGCAGTACTTC. This sequence encodes CASSQGTFSSYEQYF.

This clonotype has a handful of counts. The chain joins TRBV11-3 to TRBJ1-6; the match to TRBD1 covers 9 bases. The V and J ends lost 5 bases and 9 bases, in that order; junction bases with no gene match: 8. This CDR3 has 15 residues. Per germline, CDR1 SGHNT and CDR2 YENEEA. CDR3 sequence reads: CASSAPGTGISPLHF. For the CDR3, the DNA is TGTGCCAGCAGCGCACCCGGGACAGGGATTTCACCCCTCCACTTT.

The chain has TRBV25-1 and TRBJ2-5; no reliable D call. From germline, CDR1 is MGHDK and CDR2 SYGVNS. Trimming left V 4 bases short and J 2 bases short, with 14 bases between. CDR3 length equals 15 residues. CDR3 region: CASSVPGPWQETQYF. The CDR3 DNA follows: TGTGCCAGCAGTGTGCCGGGCCCCTGGCAAGAGACCCAGTACTTC.

This clonotype has a handful of counts. The chain uses TRBV5-1 and TRBJ2-3; no reliable D call. The CDR3 loop spans 13 amino acids. The germline V gene has CDR1 SGHRS and CDR2 YFSETQ. V shed 7 bases and J shed 1 base, with 10 bases lying between them. DNA of the CDR3: TGCGCCAGCGTCGAGTACGGCACAGATACGCAGTATTTT. Translated, it gives CASVEYGTDTQYF.

This clonotype was seen only a few times. This rearrangement joins TRBV7-9 to TRBJ2-7; perhaps TRBD2 as D (6 bases). The CDR3 extends over 14 amino acids. V was pared by 1 base and J by 4 bases, with 11 bases between. The germline V gene has CDR1 SEHNR and CDR2 FQNEAQ (reference sequence). DNA of the CDR3: TGTGCCAGCAGCTTAGTAGCGGAAAGATACGAGCAGTACTTC. It specifies CASSLVAERYEQYF.

This rearrangement joins TRBV5-1 to TRBJ2-7; D is possibly TRBD1 or TRBD2 (5 bases each). Looked up from germline, CDR1 is SGHRS and CDR2 is YFSETQ. CDR3 length: 15 residues. V was cut by 4 bases and J by 5 bases, with 19 bases left in between. The CDR3 spells CASSTLTVAPNEQYF. For the CDR3, the DNA is TGCGCCAGCAGCACCTTGACAGTAGCGCCCAACGAGCAGTACTTC.

In this sample, this clonotype turned up a few times. This chain uses TRBV20-1 with TRBJ1-4; a weak D match, TRBD1 (5 bases). The CDR3 has 16 amino acids. CDR1 and CDR2 from the germline V gene are DFQATT and SNEGSKA (reference sequence). Trimming shortened V by 3 bases and J by 0 bases, and 14 bases separated the two germline ends. The CDR3 reads CSARGSTAATNEKLFF. The CDR3 DNA follows: TGCAGTGCTAGGGGATCGACAGCCGCAACTAATGAAAAACTGTTTTTT.

This clonotype was recorded a few times. The chain carries TRBV7-2 and TRBJ2-1, with TRBD1 identical over 8 bases. The length of the CDR3 is 16 residues. Per germline, CDR1 SGHTA and CDR2 FQGNSA. The junction had 10 bases not matched to a gene; V was cut back by 2 bases and J by 7 bases. For the CDR3, the DNA is TGTGCCAGCAGCTTACTTTCGCAGGGGGCGAGAAATGAGCAGTTCTTC. Its translation: CASSLLSQGARNEQFF.

This clonotype showed up just a few times. The V gene is TRBV7-9, the J gene TRBJ2-3; D gene uncertain. Looked up from germline, CDR1 is SEHNR and CDR2 is FQNEAQ (reference sequence). Trimming removed 5 bases at V and 0 bases at J, with 15 bases between. This CDR3 is 16 amino acids long. Here the CDR3 reads CASSKIETTSTDTQYF. CDR3 nucleotide sequence: TGTGCCAGCAGCAAGATAGAGACAACTAGCACAGATACGCAGTATTTT.

The V call is TRBV7-9, the J call TRBJ1-2, with D unclear. Trimming stripped 6 bases from V and 8 bases from J, with 13 bases between. Germline assignment: CDR1 SEHNR and CDR2 FQNEAQ (reference sequence). CDR3 length: 12 amino acids. CDR3 in amino acids: CASRGLGEGYTF. The CDR3 DNA reads TGTGCCAGCAGGGGATTGGGTGAAGGCTACACCTTC.

This clonotype was detected only a few times. V usage is TRBV29-1 and J usage is TRBJ2-1; a weak D match, TRBD2 (7 bases). This CDR3 is 12 amino acids long. Trimming stripped 8 bases from V and 9 bases from J, with 17 bases between. Germline loops: CDR1 SQVTM, CDR2 ANQGSEA. The CDR3 DNA sequence: TGCAGCATAGGAGGGGGGGTAGGTGAGCAGTTCTTC. This translates into CSIGGGVGEQFF.

The V call is TRBV5-6, the J call TRBJ1-6; D call uncertain. The V and J ends lost 4 bases and 7 bases respectively, with 12 bases between them. Germline assignment: CDR1 SGHDT and CDR2 YYEEEE. The CDR3 is made up of 14 amino acids. CDR3 residues: CASSRPRLNSPLHF. In nucleotides, the CDR3 is TGTGCCAGCAGCCGACCGCGCCTGAATTCACCCCTCCACTTT.

The V gene is TRBV9, the J gene TRBJ1-1, with 7 bases identical to TRBD1. Germline V gives CDR1 SGDLS, CDR2 YYNGEE. V was pared by 4 bases and J by 11 bases, with 23 bases of the junction left unmatched. The CDR3 is 17 residues long. The DNA for the CDR3 is TGTGCCAGCAGCCAATATTTAGGGCCGGAAGGGGGCGATGAGGCTTTCTTT. It yields the protein CASSQYLGPEGGDEAFF.